This note documents a single T cell receptor (beta chain) sequence. Its antigen is not identified. Authors of the study amplified TCR beta CDR3 regions from RNA transcripts. Researchers ran a first-round RT-PCR on the TCR CDR3 using the HTBI primer set. From the multiplex PCR reads, TCRdb called clonotypes with MiXCR, one entry per CDR3 protein. This sample has hundreds of thousands of distinct CDR3 sequences, with roughly 50% found just once. V dropped 4 bases and J dropped 10 bases, with 13 bases sitting between them. The CDR3 consists of 12 residues. Stability of Graves' hyperthyroidism was defined as absent ophthalmopathy progression within 18 months. Hyperthyroidism was newly diagnosed in patients aged 18 to 65 (duration under 2 months). This entry comes from a study of T cells in Graves' hyperthyroidism and ophthalmopathy. Notes on the study in general: Blood also carried most thyroid clonotypes expanded above 0.001.

Sequenced sample: peripheral blood or thyroid tissue (not recorded which). The TCR originated in a woman under 30 with Graves' hyperthyroidism. The chain carries TRBV12-3 or TRBV12-4 and TRBJ1-1; D remains ambiguous. Written as DNA, the CDR3 is TGTGCCAGCAGTTATCGAGGGCTGGGAGCTTTCTTT. Protein: CASSYRGLGAFF.